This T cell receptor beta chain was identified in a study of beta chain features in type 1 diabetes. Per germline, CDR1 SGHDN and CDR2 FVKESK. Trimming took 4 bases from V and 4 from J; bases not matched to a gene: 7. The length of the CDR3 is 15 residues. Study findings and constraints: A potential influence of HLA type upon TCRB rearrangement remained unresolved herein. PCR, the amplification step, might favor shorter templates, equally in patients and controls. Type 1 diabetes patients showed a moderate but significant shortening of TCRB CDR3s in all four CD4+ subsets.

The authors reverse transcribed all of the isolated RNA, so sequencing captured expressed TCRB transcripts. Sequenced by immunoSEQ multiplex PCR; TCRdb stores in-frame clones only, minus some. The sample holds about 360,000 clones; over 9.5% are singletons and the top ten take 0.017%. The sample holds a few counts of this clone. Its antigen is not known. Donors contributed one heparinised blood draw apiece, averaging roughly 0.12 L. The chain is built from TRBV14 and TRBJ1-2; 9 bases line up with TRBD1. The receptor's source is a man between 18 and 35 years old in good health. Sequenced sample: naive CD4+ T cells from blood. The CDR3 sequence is CASSPGQGIGYGYTF. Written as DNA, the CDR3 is TGTGCCAGCAGCCCGGGACAGGGCATCGGCTATGGCTACACCTTC. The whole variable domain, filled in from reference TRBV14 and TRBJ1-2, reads EAGVTQFPSHSVIEKGQTVTLRCDPISGHDNLYWYRRVMGKEIKFLLHFVKESKQDESGMPNNRFLAERTGGTYSTLKVQPAELEDSGVYFCASSPGQGIGYGYTFGSGTRLTVV.